Below, 20 T cell receptor beta chains from the same sample are listed, as sequenced in a study of vaccination and CD4 T cells after COVID-19. Sequencing of DNA taken from cultured CD4+ T cells relied on the Oncomine TCR Beta short-read assay. TCRdb re-called the PCR reads with MiXCR, one entry per CDR3 protein. The table has approximately 7,100 distinct CDR3 sequences, about 45% seen once; the top ten hold over 20%. The treatment denotes: roughly 10-day PBMC culture with coronavirus spike peptide pools or control peptides (ViraFEST assay). The unexposed donor gave CD4+ T cells before the COVID-19 pandemic (2011-2018). For these receptors, no antigen is known. Material for sequencing was CD4+ T cells from blood, cultured in vitro. All receptors come from a human donor in good health.

The chain combines TRBV6-1 with TRBJ2-7; D perhaps matches TRBD1 (6 bases). V was clipped by 6 bases and J by 4 bases, with 16 bases between them. Germline assignment: CDR1 MNHNS and CDR2 SASEGT. CDR3 length: 14 residues. The CDR3 loop is CASRPLWGTYEQYF. The CDR3, as DNA: TGTGCCAGCAGACCCCTCTGGGGGACATACGAGCAGTACTTC.

This clonotype occurred a few times. This chain uses TRBV7-2 with TRBJ2-7; TRBD1 matches 11 bases. V shed 5 bases and J 7 bases; nucleotides not matched to a gene: 16. The V gene's germline CDR1 is SGHTA and CDR2 FQGNSA. The CDR3 sequence is 17 residues long. DNA for the CDR3: TGTGCCAGCAGCCGTCCCACCTCCGGGACAGGGGGATGGGAGCAGTACTTC. Translation: CASSRPTSGTGGWEQYF.

In its sample, this clonotype was seen once. The CDR3 DNA sequence: TGTGCCAGCAGCTTAAGAGCTAGCGGGGAAGGTGAGCAGTTCTTC. Amino acid sequence: CASSLRASGEGEQFF. The V and J genes are TRBV7-2 and TRBJ2-1, with TRBD2 identical over 9 bases. The CDR3 is 15 residues long. Germline assignment: CDR1 SGHTA and CDR2 FQGNSA. V lost 2 bases to trimming and J lost 9 bases; unmatched junction nucleotides: 8.

This chain connects TRBV5-1 to TRBJ2-5; 8 bases are a match to TRBD2. The V and J ends lost 6 bases and 4 bases, in that order; junction bases with no gene match: 11. The CDR3 is 15 residues long. Germline loops: CDR1 SGHRS, CDR2 YFSETQ. The CDR3 loop is CASTERGGFGETQYF. The CDR3 DNA reads as TGCGCCAGCACCGAACGGGGGGGATTTGGAGAGACCCAGTACTTC.

This clonotype was counted only a few times. The genes are TRBV6-5 and TRBJ1-1; 11 bases map to TRBD1. The CDR3 is 14 amino acids. Losses at the gene ends were 2 bases for V and 6 bases for J; bases not matched to a gene: 2. In germline, CDR1 is MNHEY, CDR2 SVGAGI. In DNA form, the CDR3 reads TGTGCCAGCAGTTACCGGGACAGGGGGGCTGAAGCTTTCTTT. Its translation is CASSYRDRGAEAFF.

This clonotype has just a few counts. The chain joins TRBV6-5 to TRBJ2-7, with 8 nucleotides matching TRBD2. This CDR3 comprises 17 residues. V shed 6 bases, J shed 1 base, and the junction held 14 bases outside the gene matches. Germline CDR1 and CDR2: MNHEY and SVGAGI. The CDR3 DNA sequence: TGTGCCAGCAGAGACTCGCGGACTAGCTTACTATCCTACGAGCAGTACTTC. As protein: CASRDSRTSLLSYEQYF.

This clonotype was seen only a few times. V gene TRBV20-1 combines with J gene TRBJ2-1; no reliable D call. This CDR3 contains 14 residues. Germline V gene lookup returns CDR1 DFQATT and CDR2 SNEGSKA (reference sequence). V was clipped by 3 bases and J by 0 bases, with 9 bases between them. DNA of the CDR3: TGCAGTGCTAGTATTACGAGCTCCTACAATGAGCAGTTCTTC. This sequence encodes CSASITSSYNEQFF.

The gene calls are TRBV6-1 and TRBJ2-3; D possibly corresponds to TRBD2 (5 bases). V was shortened by 8 bases and J by 2 bases, with 20 bases between the two germline ends. CDR3 length: 16 amino acids. The germline CDR1 and CDR2 sequences are MNHNS and SASEGT. The CDR3 DNA reads TGTGCCAGCCGTATTAACGGGGTCTCTAACACAGATACGCAGTATTTT. As protein: CASRINGVSNTDTQYF.

The V and J genes are TRBV7-9 and TRBJ2-1; a weak D match, TRBD2 (6 bases). V was pared by 1 base and J by 5 bases, with 9 bases between. The CDR3 extends over 14 amino acids. Per germline, CDR1 SEHNR and CDR2 FQNEAQ (reference sequence). This CDR3 reads CASSLETSNNEQFF. For the CDR3, the DNA is TGTGCCAGCAGCTTAGAAACTAGCAACAATGAGCAGTTCTTC.

This chain uses TRBV20-1 with TRBJ2-3; 11 nucleotides agree with TRBD2. Per germline, CDR1 DFQATT and CDR2 SNEGSKA (reference sequence). This CDR3 has 16 residues. Trimming at V came to 0 bases and at J to 2 bases, leaving 4 bases not matched to a gene. Here the CDR3 reads CSARDRLAGPTDTQYF. CDR3 in DNA: TGCAGTGCTAGAGATAGACTAGCGGGACCCACAGATACGCAGTATTTT.

This chain joins TRBV11-2 and TRBJ2-7, with 11 bases that match TRBD2. V lost 5 bases, J lost 9 bases, and 6 bases stayed unmatched. Per the germline V gene, CDR1 is SGHAT and CDR2 is FQNNGV. The CDR3 contains 13 residues. Written as DNA, the CDR3 is TGTGCCAGCAGCCAGACTAGCGGGGCAGGGCAGTACTTC. Its protein is CASSQTSGAGQYF.

This clonotype occurred a few times. In DNA, the CDR3 is TGTGCCAGCAGGGGACAGGCGAACACTGAAGCTTTCTTT. It translates to CASRGQANTEAFF. The rearrangement uses TRBV2 and TRBJ1-1, with TRBD1 matching over 8 bases. Germline CDR1 and CDR2: SNHLY and FYNNEI. The V and J ends lost 6 bases and 1 base, in that order; junction bases with no gene match: 1. There are 13 residues in the CDR3.

This clonotype was counted a few times. V usage is TRBV15 and J usage is TRBJ2-5; 8 nucleotides align to TRBD2. The V gene end was trimmed by 4 bases and the J gene end by 2 bases; junction bases not matched to a gene: 6. The CDR3 length is 15 residues. The germline CDR1 and CDR2 sequences are LNHNV and YYDKDF (reference sequence). The CDR3, as DNA: TGTGCCACCAGCAATCGTGCTAGCGGGCAAGAGACCCAGTACTTC. It encodes CATSNRASGQETQYF.

The CDR3 DNA sequence: TGTGCCAGTAGTAAAACTAGCGGGCACTACAATGAGCAGTTCTTC. Translated, it gives CASSKTSGHYNEQFF. The chain employs TRBV19 and TRBJ2-1, with 9 bases that match TRBD2. V was clipped by 4 bases and J by 3 bases; unmatched bases: 4. Germline V gene data show CDR1 as LNHDA and CDR2 as SQIVND (reference sequence). The CDR3 extends over 15 amino acids.

This clonotype was found a few times. V and J are TRBV15 and TRBJ1-3; D may be TRBD1 (5 bases). The CDR3 extends over 17 amino acids. Looked up from germline, CDR1 is LNHNV and CDR2 is YYDKDF (reference sequence). V was pared by 0 bases and J by 0 bases, with 12 bases between. CDR3 sequence (DNA): TGTGCCACCAGCAGAGATTTCGGGACCGTCTCTGGAAACACCATATATTTT. Translated: CATSRDFGTVSGNTIYF.

The chain combines TRBV19 with TRBJ1-1; D remains unclear. This CDR3 region has 13 residues. Trimming stripped 1 base from V and 1 base from J, with 4 bases between. CDR1 is LNHDA and CDR2 is SQIVND in the germline V gene (reference sequence). CDR3 sequence reads: CASSIGSNTEAFF. The CDR3, as DNA: TGTGCCAGTAGTATAGGTTCGAACACTGAAGCTTTCTTT.

The chain employs TRBV18 and TRBJ2-2, with 7 bases matching TRBD2. Germline V lookup: CDR1 KGHSH, CDR2 LQKENI. The CDR3 is made up of 19 amino acids. With 3 bases clipped from V and 0 bases from J, the junction kept 13 bases outside the gene matches. CDR3 coding DNA: TGTGCCAGCTCACCCCGCGGAAGAGCGGGGTCCGCGAACACCGGGGAGCTGTTTTTT. This codes for CASSPRGRAGSANTGELFF.

This clonotype was counted only a few times. This sequence joins TRBV7-2 and TRBJ2-5; tentative D call: TRBD2 (6 bases). V was pared by 1 base and J by 4 bases, with 13 bases between. There are 15 residues in the CDR3. The germline V gene has CDR1 SGHTA and CDR2 FQGNSA. CDR3 sequence reads: CASSLGTGARETQYF. CDR3 DNA sequence: TGTGCCAGCAGCTTAGGGACGGGAGCAAGAGAGACCCAGTACTTC.

This rearrangement joins TRBV10-1 to TRBJ2-2, with D possibly TRBD1 on 6 matching bases. This CDR3 is built from 13 residues. Germline assignment: CDR1 WNHNN and CDR2 SYGVQD (reference sequence). V was pared by 5 bases and J by 7 bases, with 11 bases between. CDR3 nucleotide sequence: TGCGCCAGCAGTCCCAGGGGTGGCGGGGAGCTGTTTTTT. This sequence encodes CASSPRGGGELFF.

This clonotype was seen more than once but under ten times. V gene TRBV20-1 combines with J gene TRBJ1-1; no definite D call. Trimming shortened V by 6 bases and J by 0 bases, and 17 bases separated the two germline ends. Germline V gene data show CDR1 as DFQATT and CDR2 as SNEGSKA (reference sequence). This CDR3 has 15 residues. CDR3 region: CSAQIGNPMNTEAFF. CDR3 nucleotides: TGCAGTGCCCAAATAGGGAACCCCATGAACACTGAAGCTTTCTTT.